The 23 T cell receptor beta chains below all came from one sample that was sequenced in a study of blood T cell repertoires in COVID-19. The method was immunoSEQ multiplex PCR; TCRdb's version includes in-frame clones alone and lacks a portion of them. The sample lists 120,000 to 150,000 clones, approximately 87% occurring once. The specimen was peripheral blood. Receptors originate from a woman between 50 and 59 years old with active or convalescent COVID-19.

The rearrangement joins TRBV7-2 to TRBJ2-2, with 9 bases aligning to TRBD1. The CDR3 extends over 16 amino acids. V lost 5 bases and J lost 1; bases outside the gene matches: 5. The V gene's germline CDR1 is SGHTA and CDR2 FQGNSA. The DNA for the CDR3 is TGTGCCAGCAGCCTCACAGGGGGCCTGAACACCGGGGAGCTGTTTTTT. Its translation is CASSLTGGLNTGELFF.

This chain uses TRBV30 with TRBJ1-1; a weak D match, TRBD1 (5 bases). V lost 4 bases to trimming and J lost 1 base, with 13 bases between them. The germline CDR1 and CDR2 sequences are GTSNPN and SVGIG (reference sequence). The CDR3 is 14 amino acids. The CDR3: CAWTARTSNTEAFF. The CDR3 coding sequence is TGTGCCTGGACCGCCCGGACATCGAACACTGAAGCTTTCTTT.

This chain joins TRBV29-1 and TRBJ1-2; D ambiguous. This CDR3 comprises 11 residues. The germline gives CDR1 SQVTM, CDR2 ANQGSEA. Deletions cut 4 bases from V and 9 bases from J, with 12 bases between. The CDR3 DNA sequence: TGCAGCGTTGTAGCCAAATCCCGCTACACCTTC. This encodes CSVVAKSRYTF. The full variable domain, completed using reference TRBV29-1 and TRBJ1-2, is SAVISQKPSRDICQRGTSLTIQCQVDSQVTMMFWYRQQPGQSLTLIATANQGSEATYESGFVIDKFPISRPNLTFSTLTVSNMSPEDSSIYLCSVVAKSRYTFGSGTRLTVV.

The chain couples TRBV28 to TRBJ2-1; no reliable D call. The length of the CDR3 is 14 residues. V dropped 3 bases and J dropped 2 bases, with 8 bases sitting between them. Germline CDR1 reads MDHEN; CDR2 reads SYDVKM. The CDR3 region has the DNA TGTGCCAGCAGTTTGGGCAGCCCCTACAATGAGCAGTTCTTC. This codes for CASSLGSPYNEQFF.

The chain combines TRBV6-2 or TRBV6-3 with TRBJ1-5; D is uncertain. From germline, CDR1 is MNHEY and CDR2 SVGEGT. Between the trimmed V and J ends, which lost 2 bases and 1 base, there was a span of 12 bases. The CDR3 spans 16 residues. CDR3 sequence (DNA): TGTGCCAGCAGTTACAGTGGCACCACCAGCAATCAGCCCCAGCATTTT. Its translation is CASSYSGTTSNQPQHF.

The chain employs TRBV3-1 (or the pseudogene TRBV3-2) and TRBJ1-2; 9 positions agree with TRBD1. The V and J ends lost 1 base and 7 bases, in that order; junction bases with no gene match: 7. CDR1 and CDR2 from the germline V gene are LGHDT and YNNKEL (reference sequence). The CDR3 runs to 15 residues. CDR3 nucleotide sequence: TGTGCCAGCAGCCAAGCACAGGGGGCCTTTGGTGGCTACACCTTC. This encodes CASSQAQGAFGGYTF.

On this clone: Germline and junction disagree at one end, which may indicate a read error. In nucleotides, the CDR3 is TGTGCCAGCAGTAAAGCTTGGACAGGGCGCACTGAAGCTTTCTTT. Protein: CASSKAWTGRTEAFF. The gene calls are TRBV2 and TRBJ1-1; 8 bases map to TRBD1. The CDR3 sequence is 15 residues long. The germline V gene has CDR1 SNHLY and CDR2 FYNNEI.

V and J are TRBV4-1 and TRBJ2-7; 7 nucleotides align to TRBD2. Germline V gives CDR1 MGHRA, CDR2 YSYEKL. The CDR3 extends over 15 amino acids. J lost 0 bases, V lost 6 bases, and 8 bases had no gene match. As DNA, the CDR3 is TGCGCCAGCAGTTATAACCCTAGCGGCTCCTACGAGCAGTACTTC. Its translation is CASSYNPSGSYEQYF.

CDR3 loop: CSVAVNSNQPQHF. The CDR3 DNA reads TGCAGCGTTGCAGTCAATAGCAATCAGCCCCAGCATTTT. V usage is TRBV29-1 and J usage is TRBJ1-5, with D hard to call. This CDR3 comprises 13 residues. The germline CDR1 and CDR2 sequences are SQVTM and ANQGSEA. Trimming cost V 4 bases and J 0 bases, with 7 bases left between them.

The V call is TRBV10-3, the J call TRBJ1-1; weak D call: TRBD1 (5 bases). There are 14 residues in the CDR3. Between the trimmed V and J ends, which lost 6 bases and 4 bases, there was a span of 15 bases. The germline V gene has CDR1 ENHRY and CDR2 SYGVKD. In nucleotides, the CDR3 is TGTGCCATCAGGGGGGTTGGGCGGGGCACTGAAGCTTTCTTT. Translated: CAIRGVGRGTEAFF.

Comments on this clone: The junction and the germline gene differ at one end; a read error may be behind it. The J gene is TRBJ1-2, the V gene TRBV5-1, with 9 bases identical to TRBD1. CDR1 SGHRS and CDR2 YFSETQ come from the germline V gene. This CDR3 spans 14 amino acids. CDR3 DNA sequence: TGCGTCAGCAAAGTAGGACAGGGGTTCTATGGCTACACCTTC. Its protein is CVSKVGQGFYGYTF.

The chain joins TRBV29-1 to TRBJ1-1, with D maybe TRBD1 (6 bases). The germline gives CDR1 SQVTM, CDR2 ANQGSEA. The CDR3 has 12 residues. Trimming removed 7 bases at V and 2 bases at J, with 11 bases between. This CDR3 reads CSGTVFNTEAFF. CDR3 DNA sequence: TGCAGCGGGACAGTGTTTAACACTGAAGCTTTCTTT.

The chain joins TRBV28 to TRBJ2-5; 10 nucleotides agree with TRBD2. With V trimmed by 2 bases and J by 1 base, 4 bases remained unmatched. CDR3 length equals 16 residues. The germline V gene has CDR1 MDHEN and CDR2 SYDVKM. The CDR3 region is CASSLGLAGVQETQYF. The DNA of the CDR3 is TGTGCCAGCAGTTTAGGGCTAGCGGGGGTCCAAGAGACCCAGTACTTC.

The V gene is TRBV30, the J gene TRBJ1-6; D ambiguous. CDR3 size: 12 residues. Trimming left V 2 bases short and J 11 bases short, with 10 bases between. Germline V lookup: CDR1 GTSNPN, CDR2 SVGIG (reference sequence). The CDR3 spells CAWSIQVAPLHF. As DNA, the CDR3 is TGTGCCTGGAGTATCCAGGTAGCACCCCTCCACTTT.

This clone was seen more than once but under ten times. The chain uses TRBV7-8 and TRBJ1-2; a possible D gene is TRBD1 (5 bases). V was clipped by 5 bases and J by 4 bases, with 26 bases between them. This CDR3 comprises 18 residues. CDR1 and CDR2 from the germline V gene are SGHVS and FQNEAQ. Here the CDR3 reads CASSPLQILDTTGYGYTF. As DNA, the CDR3 is TGTGCCAGCAGCCCCCTACAGATACTGGATACAACAGGCTATGGCTACACCTTC.

The chain combines TRBV27 with TRBJ1-1; D possibly corresponds to TRBD1 (5 bases). Germline assignment: CDR1 MNHEY and CDR2 SMNVEV (reference sequence). The CDR3 extends over 12 amino acids. V was shortened by 4 bases and J by 8 bases, with 11 bases between the two germline ends. Here the CDR3 DNA reads TGTGCCAGCAGTTCGAAGACAGAAGAAGCTTTCTTT. The encoded protein is CASSSKTEEAFF.

V usage is TRBV7-9 and J usage is TRBJ2-1; tentatively, D is TRBD2 (6 bases). Germline V CDR1 and CDR2: SEHNR, FQNEAQ (reference sequence). V shed 6 bases and J shed 1 base, with 16 bases lying between them. CDR3 length equals 16 residues. In nucleotides, the CDR3 is TGTGCCAGCAGTTCCCGGGGAGGTGGGTCCTACAATGAGCAGTTCTTC. This encodes CASSSRGGGSYNEQFF.

The chain is built from TRBV28 and TRBJ1-2; tentative D call: TRBD1 (6 bases). The V and J ends lost 6 bases and 0 bases respectively, with 17 bases between them. Germline CDR1 and CDR2: MDHEN and SYDVKM. The CDR3 is 16 amino acids. In DNA, the CDR3 is TGTGCCAGCAGATCTCCGGGACACGGAGCTAACTATGGCTACACCTTC. The encoded protein is CASRSPGHGANYGYTF.

The CDR3 DNA reads TGCGCCACTGCGGACAGACGGAAGGGGGATCAGCCCCAGCATTTT. Amino acid sequence: CATADRRKGDQPQHF. The rearrangement uses TRBV10-1 and TRBJ1-5, with a possible D match to TRBD1 (6 bases). In germline, CDR1 is WNHNN, CDR2 SYGVQD (reference sequence). The CDR3 length is 15 residues. Trimming stripped 10 bases from V and 5 bases from J, with 21 bases between.

V gene TRBV4-3 combines with J gene TRBJ1-4; D is possibly TRBD1 (5 bases). Germline CDR1 LGHNA, CDR2 YSLEER. The CDR3 is made up of 15 amino acids. Trimming left V 0 bases short and J 2 bases short, with 7 bases between. CDR3: CASSQDSGTNEKLFF. The DNA of the CDR3 is TGCGCCAGCAGCCAAGATTCAGGGACTAATGAAAAACTGTTTTTT.

CDR3 in amino acids: CASSLSQIQRGNEQYF. Here the CDR3 DNA reads TGTGCCAGCAGCTTATCCCAGATCCAAAGGGGTAACGAGCAGTACTTC. The chain is built from TRBV7-2 and TRBJ2-7; D perhaps matches TRBD1 (5 bases). Trimming took off 2 bases at V and 5 bases at J, with 19 bases between the two ends. The germline gives CDR1 SGHTA, CDR2 FQGNSA. The CDR3 runs 16 residues.

The rearrangement uses TRBV6-1 and TRBJ1-2; D unclear. Germline V lookup: CDR1 MNHNS, CDR2 SASEGT. This CDR3 has 12 amino acids. Trimming removed 5 bases at V and 4 bases at J, with 8 bases between. In DNA, the CDR3 is TGTGCCAGCAGTACAGAGATCTATGGCTACACCTTC. It is translated as CASSTEIYGYTF.

V and J are TRBV5-8 and TRBJ2-7; 12 nucleotides line up with TRBD2. The CDR3 is 16 residues long. The germline CDR1 and CDR2 sequences are SGHTS and YDEGEE. Losses at the gene ends were 0 bases for V and 4 bases for J; bases not matched to a gene: 5. This chain's CDR3 is CASSLGLAGALYEQYF. CDR3 coding DNA: TGTGCCAGCAGCTTGGGACTAGCGGGGGCCCTTTACGAGCAGTACTTC.